This TCR beta chain comes out of a study of cytomegalovirus exposure and HLA in healthy donors. Findings and caveats of the study: About 87% or about 30% of the time was how often most TCR beta V segments were productive, according to an earlier analysis.

Turning to this clone: The antigen remains undetermined.

It was with 60 Vbeta and 13 Jbeta primers that the PCR ran. Clones were sequenced by immunoSEQ multiplex PCR, and TCRdb holds only the in-frame ones, with some missing. The sample lists roughly 100,000 clones, 83% occurring once. With 7 bases clipped from V and 7 bases from J, the junction kept 8 bases outside the gene matches. This CDR3 region has 13 residues. Germline CDR1 MNHEY, CDR2 SVGAGI. Sequencing input: PBMCs. This chain uses TRBV6-5 with TRBJ1-2; 8 nucleotides align to TRBD1. The source is a man aged 18 to 29 in good health and CMV-seronegative. This chain's CDR3 is CASTRGQGSGYTF. DNA for the CDR3: TGTGCCAGCACCAGGGGGCAAGGCAGTGGCTACACCTTC.